These T cell receptor beta chains were read from a single sample in a study of blood T cell repertoires in COVID-19. The protocol was immunoSEQ multiplex PCR, while the TCRdb copy is restricted to in-frame clones and leaves out a portion. In the table there are 400,000 to 450,000 clones, 75% to 90% of which are singletons. Sequenced input: peripheral blood. The receptor set was obtained from a woman in her 40s with COVID-19, enrolled during active disease. Each CDR3 is given with its conserved first and last residue. The D gene is left open where the match is weak. Some rows have no size entry. The others give once, few or many, or a class for an expanded clone.

.	.	TRBV30	TRBJ1-2	CAWSVRLGRAYGYTF	TGTGCCTGGAGTGTCCGTCTGGGCAGGGCGTATGGCTACACCTTC
.	once	TRBV7-6	TRBJ2-7	CASSLGDNPSYEQYF	TGTGCCAGCAGCTTAGGGGACAATCCCTCCTACGAGCAGTACTTC
TRBD1	.	TRBV6-4	TRBJ2-2	CASSDGTGGDTGELFF	TGTGCCAGCAGTGACGGGACAGGGGGAGATACCGGGGAGCTGTTTTTT
TRBD2	.	TRBV18	TRBJ2-5	CASSQLATQETQYF	TGTGCCAGCTCACAACTAGCGACCCAAGAGACCCAGTACTTC
.	.	TRBV7-2	TRBJ1-5	CASSFRAGDNQPQHF	TGTGCCAGCAGCTTTCGTGCAGGGGACAATCAGCCCCAGCATTTT
TRBD1	.	TRBV7-2	TRBJ1-4	CASSLGGTGNEKLFF	TGTGCCAGCTCCCTGGGCGGGACAGGGAATGAAAAACTGTTTTTT
.	.	TRBV10-3	TRBJ2-7	CAISYTGYEQYF	TGTGCCATCAGCTACACAGGGTACGAGCAGTACTTC
TRBD2	.	TRBV4-2	TRBJ2-2	CASSQVVGGSGELFF	TGTGCCAGCAGCCAAGTCGTCGGGGGGTCCGGGGAGCTGTTTTTT
TRBD2	once	TRBV5-1	TRBJ2-1	CASSLRAGGDEQFF	TGCGCCAGCAGCTTGAGAGCGGGAGGCGACGAGCAGTTCTTC
.	.	TRBV7-8	TRBJ1-1	CASSLAAGAVTITEAFF	TGTGCCAGCAGCTTAGCTGCAGGGGCGGTGACGATCACTGAAGCTTTCTTT
.	many	TRBV5-1	TRBJ2-3	CASCHQGTTDTQYF	TGCGCCAGCTGCCATCAGGGGACCACAGATACGCAGTATTTT
.	.	TRBV6-2/TRBV6-3	TRBJ1-5	CASSSRSRYQPQHF	TGTGCCAGCAGTTCGCGGTCACGGTATCAGCCCCAGCATTTT
TRBD1	.	TRBV3-1/TRBV3-2	TRBJ1-1	CASSQDNPWTGSEAFF	TGTGCCAGCAGCCAAGATAATCCATGGACAGGCAGTGAAGCTTTCTTT
TRBD1	.	TRBV6-5	TRBJ1-2	CATLTGSIGYTF	TGTGCCACCTTGACAGGGAGTATCGGCTACACCTTC
.	.	TRBV27	TRBJ1-6	CASSLLFVNSPLHF	TGTGCCAGCAGTTTATTGTTCGTGAATTCACCCCTCCACTTT
.	.	TRBV12-5	TRBJ1-1	CASGDRSRGDMNTEAFF	TGTGCTAGTGGCGACAGGAGCCGAGGGGATATGAACACTGAAGCTTTCTTT
.	.	TRBV28	TRBJ2-4	CASREGDIQYF	TGTGCCAGCAGAGAGGGCGACATTCAGTACTTC
TRBD1	.	TRBV3-1/TRBV3-2	TRBJ1-4	CASSQPTGGVEKLFF	TGTGCCAGCAGCCAACCAACAGGGGGCGTCGAAAAACTGTTTTTT
.	once	TRBV4-3	TRBJ2-2	CASSQGRAVFAGGELFF	TGCGCCAGCAGCCAAGGCAGGGCGGTGTTTGCAGGCGGGGAGCTGTTTTTT
.	few	TRBV28	TRBJ1-4	CASSPTGRGMATNEKLFF	TGTGCCAGCAGCCCCACCGGTAGGGGCATGGCCACTAATGAAAAACTGTTTTTT
.	.	TRBV28	TRBJ1-1	CASSLRYTEAFF	TGTGCCAGCAGTTTACGGTACACTGAAGCTTTCTTT
TRBD2	.	TRBV4-3	TRBJ2-1	CASSQVSGGARNEQFF	TGCGCCAGCAGCCAAGTTTCGGGGGGGGCACGGAATGAGCAGTTCTTC
.	.	TRBV30	TRBJ1-5	CAWSGPRGLSNQPQHF	TGTGCCTGGAGTGGTCCGCGGGGGCTAAGCAATCAGCCCCAGCATTTT
.	.	TRBV7-9	TRBJ1-3	CASSLDPSNTIYF	TGTGCCAGCAGCTTAGATCCTAGCAACACCATATATTTT
.	once	TRBV7-9	TRBJ1-3	CASSLALQDYSGNTIYF	TGTGCCAGCAGCTTAGCTCTACAGGACTACTCTGGAAACACCATATATTTT
.	.	TRBV6-6	TRBJ1-1	CASTNWMQGPTEAFF	TGTGCCAGCACCAATTGGATGCAGGGTCCCACTGAAGCTTTCTTT